The 14 T cell receptor beta chains below all came from one sample that was sequenced in a study of CD8+CD57+ T cells in acquired aplastic anemia (dated by TCRdb to the late 2010s). The run used an Illumina HiSeq 2000. TCR beta VDJ combination and CDR3 sequence profiling used genomic DNA as the template. In-frame beta chains were kept once TCRdb had trimmed the public reads at Q25 with fastp and called clones with MiXCR. Rows are unified per CDR3 protein, each entry keeping the most common DNA and genes. Recorded for this sample are 250,000 to 300,000 distinct CDR3 sequences; 45% to 70% of them occurred a single time. The biggest ten clones account for around 8% of the sample. The sequenced material came from sorted CD4+, CD8+, or CD8+CD57+ T cells (not recorded which) from PBMCs. The receptors here all came from a human donor with severe aplastic anemia or a healthy control (not recorded which).

The genes are TRBV2 and TRBJ1-4; D perhaps matches TRBD1 (5 bases). Trimming removed 5 bases at V and 5 bases at J, with 18 bases between. Germline CDR1 reads SNHLY; CDR2 reads FYNNEI. The CDR3 has 16 residues. The CDR3 protein is CASSSVDSFQNEKLFF. Written as DNA, the CDR3 is TGTGCCAGCAGTTCCGTTGACAGTTTCCAAAATGAAAAACTGTTTTTT.

This clonotype was detected once. V gene TRBV24-1 combines with J gene TRBJ1-2, with D perhaps matching TRBD1 (5 bases). V shed 8 bases and J shed 1 base, with 10 bases lying between them. This CDR3 has 13 amino acids. Germline V gene lookup returns CDR1 KGHDR and CDR2 SFDVKD. CDR3 in amino acids: CATKGPVNYGYTF. CDR3 DNA: TGTGCCACCAAGGGACCCGTTAACTATGGCTACACCTTC.

This clonotype was detected many times. V and J are TRBV7-2 and TRBJ2-5; weak D call: TRBD1 (5 bases). This CDR3 is built from 13 residues. From germline, CDR1 is SGHTA and CDR2 FQGNSA. Trimming removed 3 bases from V and 4 bases from J, with 9 bases in between. CDR3 sequence: CASSLEGAETQYF. The CDR3 DNA sequence: TGTGCCAGCAGCTTGGAAGGGGCAGAGACCCAGTACTTC.

The V call is TRBV29-1, the J call TRBJ1-2; D is perhaps TRBD1 (6 bases). The CDR3 loop spans 15 amino acids. Germline lookup yields CDR1 SQVTM and CDR2 ANQGSEA. With 4 bases removed from V and 6 bases from J, the gap between germline ends came to 21 bases. CDR3 in DNA: TGCAGCGTTGGGCCGCGCGCAGGGGCGGGGGATGGCTACACCTTC. Protein: CSVGPRAGAGDGYTF.

By share, this clonotype counts as medium-sized. The J gene is TRBJ1-6, the V gene TRBV7-2, with TRBD1 as a possible D gene (6 bases). The germline V and J ends were trimmed by 1 base and 9 bases, with 16 bases remaining between them. Germline V gene lookup returns CDR1 SGHTA and CDR2 FQGNSA. The CDR3 extends over 16 amino acids. CDR3 amino acids: CASSLEGQRPSSPLHF. The CDR3 DNA follows: TGTGCCAGCAGCTTAGAGGGACAAAGGCCAAGTTCACCCCTCCACTTT.

There are a few counts of this clonotype. The chain joins TRBV30 to TRBJ2-1; 9 bases map to TRBD2. The CDR3 is 15 amino acids. V trimming: 0 bases; J trimming: 4 bases; junction bases outside the gene matches: 4. Germline V CDR1 and CDR2: GTSNPN, SVGIG (reference sequence). The CDR3 bases are TGTGCCTGGAGTGTTGGGACTAGCTTTTACAATGAGCAGTTCTTC. This codes for CAWSVGTSFYNEQFF.

This chain uses TRBV7-3 with TRBJ1-1; 8 positions agree with TRBD1. Germline V gene lookup returns CDR1 SGHTA and CDR2 FQGTGA. The CDR3 is 12 amino acids. V gave up 5 bases and J gave up 6 bases; unmatched junction bases: 2. The CDR3 sequence is CASSPDRAEAFF. The DNA of the CDR3 is TGTGCCAGCAGCCCGGACAGGGCTGAAGCTTTCTTT.

This clonotype has ten or more counts. J is TRBJ1-1 and V is TRBV6-1, with D possibly TRBD1 on 6 matching bases. V was shortened by 5 bases and J by 0 bases, with 10 bases between the two germline ends. This CDR3 is built from 14 residues. From germline, CDR1 is MNHNS and CDR2 SASEGT. CDR3 sequence (DNA): TGTGCCAGCAGTTACAGGGAGATGAACACTGAAGCTTTCTTT. Translating it yields CASSYREMNTEAFF.

This chain uses TRBV15 with TRBJ1-2; D uncertain. CDR1 and CDR2 (germline): LNHNV, YYDKDF (reference sequence). The CDR3 covers 14 residues. V was trimmed by 1 base and J by 5 bases, leaving 11 bases between them. The CDR3 is CATSRAGSRYGYTF. The CDR3 region has the DNA TGTGCCACCAGCAGAGCGGGCAGCCGATATGGCTACACCTTC.

The chain joins TRBV20-1 to TRBJ2-7; TRBD2 matches 14 bases. Germline V CDR1 and CDR2: DFQATT, SNEGSKA (reference sequence). CDR3 length: 15 amino acids. Trimming cost V 5 bases and J 4 bases; bases outside gene matches: 7. In nucleotides, the CDR3 is TGCAGTGCTTGGGATGGGACTAGCGGGGGTTACGAGCAGTACTTC. This sequence encodes CSAWDGTSGGYEQYF.

The V gene is TRBV10-1, the J gene TRBJ2-1; D is uncertain. Germline V gives CDR1 WNHNN, CDR2 SYGVQD (reference sequence). Trimming left V 3 bases short and J 2 bases short, with 8 bases between. The CDR3 sequence is 14 residues long. The CDR3 protein is CASSEGLPYNEQFF. For the CDR3, the DNA is TGCGCCAGCAGTGAAGGCTTGCCCTACAATGAGCAGTTCTTC.

This clonotype occurred many times. The chain recombines TRBV20-1 with TRBJ2-1; TRBD2 matches at 11 bases. The CDR3 loop spans 17 amino acids. The V gene end was trimmed by 0 bases and the J gene end by 7 bases; junction bases not matched to a gene: 11. Germline V gene sequence: CDR1 DFQATT, CDR2 SNEGSKA (reference sequence). CDR3 amino acids: CSARDPIAGGPRNEQFF. CDR3 bases: TGCAGTGCTAGAGACCCAATAGCGGGGGGGCCGCGGAATGAGCAGTTCTTC.

This chain uses TRBV14 with TRBJ1-3; D is unclear. V gave up 4 bases and J gave up 0 bases, with 4 bases separating them. Germline assignment: CDR1 SGHDN and CDR2 FVKESK. The CDR3 is 13 residues long. This CDR3 reads CASSRNSGNTIYF. CDR3 sequence (DNA): TGTGCCAGCAGCCGAAACTCTGGAAACACCATATATTTT.

This clonotype occurred once. The CDR3 loop is CSARNGTSGVDSPLHF. In nucleotides, the CDR3 is TGCAGTGCTAGAAATGGGACTAGCGGGGTTGATTCACCCCTCCACTTT. The chain links TRBV20-1 to TRBJ1-6; D may be TRBD1 (5 bases). Per the germline V gene, CDR1 is DFQATT and CDR2 is SNEGSKA (reference sequence). The CDR3 is made up of 16 amino acids. V was cut by 2 bases and J by 8 bases, with 19 bases left in between.